The 8 T cell receptor beta chains given below trace back to one sample, sequenced in a study of vaccination and CD4 T cells after COVID-19. The antigens these receptors bind are not known. Treatment: 10-day PBMC culture with coronavirus spike peptide pools or control peptides (ViraFEST assay). The Oncomine TCR Beta short-read assay was applied to DNA of cultured CD4+ T cells. TCRdb used MiXCR to reprocess the PCR reads, holding one entry per CDR3 protein. The sample has 10,000 to 15,000 distinct CDR3 sequences, around half seen once. The specimen was CD4+ T cells from blood, cultured in vitro. Receptors were obtained from a human donor who had recovered from COVID-19.

Worth noting for this clonotype: A read error may produce the germline difference seen at one junction end. The rearrangement links TRBV12-3 or TRBV12-4 to TRBJ2-5; D is uncertain. This CDR3 is built from 12 residues. CDR3 amino acids: CAGSLTSETQYF. The CDR3 DNA reads TGTGCCGGCAGTCTCACATCGGAGACCCAGTACTTC.

This clonotype came up a few times. V and J are TRBV10-3 and TRBJ2-3, with no clear D. CDR3 length equals 11 residues. Trimming removed 10 bases from V and 5 bases from J, with 10 bases in between. CDR1 is ENHRY and CDR2 is SYGVKD in the germline V gene. Written as DNA, the CDR3 is TGTGCCACCTTAGATCAAGATACGCAGTATTTT. Translating it yields CATLDQDTQYF.

Written as DNA, the CDR3 is TGTGCCAGCAGTCCCGGGGGGAGGGGCGGAAATAACTATGGCTACACCTTC. Its protein product is CASSPGGRGGNNYGYTF. The chain joins TRBV28 to TRBJ1-2, with TRBD1 as a possible D gene (5 bases). CDR1 and CDR2 (germline): MDHEN, SYDVKM. V lost 5 bases and J 1 base, leaving 20 bases between the germline ends. This CDR3 contains 17 residues.

The rearrangement joins TRBV20-1 to TRBJ1-1; 7 bases agree with TRBD1. There are 15 residues in the CDR3. J was trimmed by 2 bases and V by 4 bases; bases with no gene match: 10. Germline CDR1 is DFQATT and CDR2 is SNEGSKA (reference sequence). In nucleotides, the CDR3 is TGCAGTGCTACCTTAAACAGGGGCACCAACACTGAAGCTTTCTTT. Its protein product is CSATLNRGTNTEAFF.

This rearrangement joins TRBV28 to TRBJ1-6, with D uncertain. The CDR3 extends over 14 amino acids. Trimming removed 2 bases at V and 7 bases at J, with 9 bases between. Germline V CDR1 and CDR2: MDHEN, SYDVKM. The CDR3 spells CASSLQLQNSPLHF. The CDR3 region has the DNA TGTGCCAGCAGTTTACAATTGCAGAATTCACCCCTCCACTTT. Drawing the rest from reference TRBV28 and TRBJ1-6, the complete variable domain is DVKVTQSSRYLVKRTGEKVFLECVQDMDHENMFWYRQDPGLGLRLIYFSYDVKMKEKGDIPEGYSVSREKKERFSLILESASTNQTSMYLCASSLQLQNSPLHFGNGTRLTVT.

This clonotype showed up just a few times. This sequence joins TRBV7-6 and TRBJ2-5; maybe TRBD1 (6 bases). V gave up 4 bases and J gave up 4 bases, with 13 bases separating them. The CDR3 is 14 residues long. Per the germline V gene, CDR1 is SGHVS and CDR2 is FNYEAQ. Here the CDR3 reads CASSSTGGGETQYF. CDR3 nucleotides: TGTGCCAGCAGCTCGACAGGAGGTGGAGAGACCCAGTACTTC.

V gene TRBV19 combines with J gene TRBJ2-7, with 7 bases that match TRBD2. The CDR3 contains 13 residues. The germline V gene has CDR1 LNHDA and CDR2 SQIVND (reference sequence). V lost 5 bases and J lost 6; bases outside the gene matches: 7. CDR3 residues: CASSPRSGGEQYF. As DNA, the CDR3 is TGTGCCAGTAGTCCTCGATCGGGGGGCGAGCAGTACTTC.

As concerns this clonotype: A read error may account for a junction end that differs from germline. This rearrangement joins TRBV6-1 to TRBJ2-2, with D tentatively TRBD1 (5 bases). CDR3 length equals 15 residues. Germline values: CDR1 MNHNS, CDR2 SASEGT. The DNA of the CDR3 is TGTGCCGGCAGTCGCAAGACAGTGAACACCGGGGAGCTGTTTTTT. The encoded protein is CAGSRKTVNTGELFF.